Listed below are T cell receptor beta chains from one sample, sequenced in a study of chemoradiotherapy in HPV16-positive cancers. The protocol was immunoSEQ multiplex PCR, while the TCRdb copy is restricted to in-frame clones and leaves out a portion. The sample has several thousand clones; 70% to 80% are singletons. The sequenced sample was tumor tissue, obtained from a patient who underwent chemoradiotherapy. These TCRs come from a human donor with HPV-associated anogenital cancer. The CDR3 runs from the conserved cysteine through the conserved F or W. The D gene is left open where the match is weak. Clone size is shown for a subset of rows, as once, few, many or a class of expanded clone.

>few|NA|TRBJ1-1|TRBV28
CASTLTRWTVEAFF
TGTGCCAGCACCCTAACCCGGTGGACAGTTGAAGCTTTCTTT
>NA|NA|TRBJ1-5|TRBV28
CASSSGEQPQHF
TGTGCCAGCAGCTCAGGGGAACAGCCCCAGCATTTT
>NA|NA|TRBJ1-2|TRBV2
CASSEESGTIYGYTF
TGTGCCAGCAGTGAAGAGTCCGGGACAATCTATGGCTACACCTTC
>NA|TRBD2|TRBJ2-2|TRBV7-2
CASSPWTSGGTGELFF
TGTGCCAGCAGCCCGTGGACTAGCGGGGGGACCGGGGAGCTGTTTTTT
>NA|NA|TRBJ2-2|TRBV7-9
CASRLSEEVGELFF
TGTGCCAGCAGACTTTCGGAGGAGGTCGGGGAGCTGTTTTTT
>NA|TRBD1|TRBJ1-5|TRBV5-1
CASSPGQADQPQHF
TGCGCCAGCAGCCCGGGACAGGCAGATCAGCCCCAGCATTTT
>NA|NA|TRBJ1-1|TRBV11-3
CASSGGPSNTEAFF
TGTGCCAGCAGCGGGGGACCGTCGAACACTGAAGCTTTCTTT
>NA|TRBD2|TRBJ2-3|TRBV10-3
CAISESASGGVDTQYF
TGTGCCATCAGTGAGTCGGCTAGCGGGGGGGTAGATACGCAGTATTTT
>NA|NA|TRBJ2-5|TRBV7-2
CASSLGAGPGETQYF
TGTGCCAGCAGCTTAGGTGCGGGGCCCGGCGAGACCCAGTACTTC
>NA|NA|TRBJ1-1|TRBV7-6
CASSLEEGTEAFF
TGTGCCAGCAGCTTAGAAGAAGGCACTGAAGCTTTCTTT
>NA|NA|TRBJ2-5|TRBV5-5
CASSFTGSETQYF
TGTGCCAGCAGCTTCACAGGGTCGGAGACCCAGTACTTC
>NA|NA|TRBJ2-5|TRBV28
CASSTPLGRGFGKETQYF
TGTGCCAGCAGTACCCCCTTAGGGCGGGGATTCGGCAAAGAGACCCAGTACTTC
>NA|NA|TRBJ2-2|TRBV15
CATSRHPLESTGELFF
TGTGCCACCAGCAGGCACCCTCTAGAGTCCACCGGGGAGCTGTTTTTT
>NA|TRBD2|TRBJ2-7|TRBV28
CASSLSGDYYEQYF
TGTGCCAGCAGTTTATCGGGGGACTACTACGAGCAGTACTTC
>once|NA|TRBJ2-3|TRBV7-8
CASSLTGGRDTQYF
TGTGCCAGCAGCTTGACCGGGGGACGGGATACGCAGTATTTT
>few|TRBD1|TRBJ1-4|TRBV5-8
CASSPGTGGNEKLFF
TGTGCCAGCAGCCCGGGGACAGGGGGTAATGAAAAACTGTTTTTT
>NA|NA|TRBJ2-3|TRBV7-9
CASSLSSTSDTQYF
TGTGCCAGCAGCTTATCTTCGACTTCAGATACGCAGTATTTT
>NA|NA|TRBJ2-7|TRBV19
CASSISGFGAYEQYF
TGTGCCAGTAGTATCTCCGGATTTGGAGCCTACGAGCAGTACTTC
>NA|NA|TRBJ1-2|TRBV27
CASSLSGGNNYGYTF
TGTGCCAGCAGTTTATCAGGGGGTAATAACTATGGCTACACCTTC
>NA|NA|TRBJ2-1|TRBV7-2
CASSFSYGNEQFF
TGTGCCAGCAGTTTCTCCTACGGCAATGAGCAGTTCTTC
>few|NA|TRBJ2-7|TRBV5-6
CASSLQGISYEQYF
TGTGCCAGCAGCTTGCAGGGGATCTCCTACGAGCAGTACTTC
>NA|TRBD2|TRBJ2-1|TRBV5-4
CASSSAGGSYNEQFF
TGTGCCAGCAGTTCAGCGGGAGGATCCTACAATGAGCAGTTCTTC
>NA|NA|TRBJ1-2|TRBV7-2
CASSPDGNGYTF
TGTGCCAGCAGCCCGGACGGAAATGGCTACACCTTC
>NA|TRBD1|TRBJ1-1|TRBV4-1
CASRDREGMNTEAFF
TGCGCCAGCAGAGACAGGGAAGGGATGAACACTGAAGCTTTCTTT
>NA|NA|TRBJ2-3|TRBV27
CASSTDFGADTQYF
TGTGCCAGCAGTACAGACTTCGGGGCAGATACGCAGTATTTT
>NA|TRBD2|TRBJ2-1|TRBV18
CASSPSIGLAEYNEQFF
TGTGCCAGCTCACCCTCAATTGGACTAGCGGAATACAATGAGCAGTTCTTC
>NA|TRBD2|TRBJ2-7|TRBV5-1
CASSWSGGYEQYF
TGCGCCAGCAGTTGGTCCGGGGGGTACGAGCAGTACTTC
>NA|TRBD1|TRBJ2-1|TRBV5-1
CASSPGLGQLFEQFF
TGCGCCAGCAGCCCCGGTTTGGGACAGCTGTTTGAGCAGTTCTTC
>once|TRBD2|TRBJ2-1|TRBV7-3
CASSLRGGPNNEQFF
TGTGCCAGCAGCCTGCGGGGGGGCCCGAACAATGAGCAGTTCTTC
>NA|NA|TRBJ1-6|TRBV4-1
CASSGTEDSPLHF
TGCGCCAGCAGCGGGACGGAAGATTCACCCCTCCACTTT
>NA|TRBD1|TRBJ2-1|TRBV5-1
CASSPQPGTGSGNEQFF
TGCGCCAGCAGCCCACAACCGGGGACAGGGTCGGGCAATGAGCAGTTCTTC
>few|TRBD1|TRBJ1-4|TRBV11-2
CASSTQGAEKLFF
TGTGCCAGCAGCACCCAGGGGGCTGAAAAACTGTTTTTT
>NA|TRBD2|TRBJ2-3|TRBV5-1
CASSAAGALADTQYF
TGCGCCAGCAGCGCAGCGGGAGCGTTGGCAGATACGCAGTATTTT
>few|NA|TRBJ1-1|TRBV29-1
CSDRHPGTEAFF
TGCAGCGACCGACACCCTGGGACTGAAGCTTTCTTT
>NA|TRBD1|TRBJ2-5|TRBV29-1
CSVGRTGRQETQYF
TGCAGCGTTGGTAGGACAGGGAGACAAGAGACCCAGTACTTC
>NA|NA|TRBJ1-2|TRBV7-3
CASSREPGDNYGYTF
TGTGCCAGCAGCCGGGAGCCCGGAGATAACTATGGCTACACCTTC
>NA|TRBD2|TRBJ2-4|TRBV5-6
CASSLEGRGGGIQYF
TGTGCCAGCAGCTTGGAGGGGCGGGGGGGCGGCATTCAGTACTTC
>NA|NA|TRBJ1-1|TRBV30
CAWSLAGNTEAFF
TGTGCCTGGAGCTTAGCGGGGAACACTGAAGCTTTCTTT
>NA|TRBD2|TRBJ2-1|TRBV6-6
CASSDGTSGYNEQFF
TGTGCCAGCAGTGATGGGACTAGCGGGTACAATGAGCAGTTCTTC
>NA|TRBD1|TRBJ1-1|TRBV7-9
CASSSRQGSGTMNTEAFF
TGTGCCAGCAGCAGCCGACAGGGGTCTGGGACAATGAACACTGAAGCTTTCTTT